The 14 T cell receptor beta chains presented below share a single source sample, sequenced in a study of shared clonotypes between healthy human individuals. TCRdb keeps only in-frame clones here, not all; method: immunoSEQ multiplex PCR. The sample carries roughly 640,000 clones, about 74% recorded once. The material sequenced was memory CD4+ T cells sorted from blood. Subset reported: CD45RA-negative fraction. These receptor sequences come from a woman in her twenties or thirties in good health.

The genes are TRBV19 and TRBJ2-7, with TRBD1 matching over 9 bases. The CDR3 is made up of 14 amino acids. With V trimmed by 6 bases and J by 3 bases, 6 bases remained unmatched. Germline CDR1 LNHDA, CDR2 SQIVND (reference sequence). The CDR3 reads CASSHDRGFYEQYF. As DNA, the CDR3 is TGTGCCAGTAGCCATGACAGGGGGTTCTACGAGCAGTACTTC.

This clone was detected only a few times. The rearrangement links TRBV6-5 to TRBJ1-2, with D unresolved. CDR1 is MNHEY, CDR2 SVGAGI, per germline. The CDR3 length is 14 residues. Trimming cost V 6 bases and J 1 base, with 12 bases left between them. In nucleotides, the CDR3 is TGTGCCAGCAGCAACATAGGCGGTAACTATGGCTACACCTTC. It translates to CASSNIGGNYGYTF.

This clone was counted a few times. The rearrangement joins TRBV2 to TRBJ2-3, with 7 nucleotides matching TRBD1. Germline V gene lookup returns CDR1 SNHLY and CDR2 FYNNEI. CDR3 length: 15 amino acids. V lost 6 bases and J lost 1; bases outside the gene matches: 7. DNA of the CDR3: TGTGCCAGCAGAGAAAGGGGGCGAGGCACAGATACGCAGTATTTT. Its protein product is CASRERGRGTDTQYF. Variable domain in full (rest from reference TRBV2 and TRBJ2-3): EPEVTQTPSHQVTQMGQEVILRCVPISNHLYFYWYRQILGQKVEFLVSFYNNEISEKSEIFDDQFSVERPDGSNFTLKIRSTKLEDSAMYFCASRERGRGTDTQYFGPGTRLTVL.

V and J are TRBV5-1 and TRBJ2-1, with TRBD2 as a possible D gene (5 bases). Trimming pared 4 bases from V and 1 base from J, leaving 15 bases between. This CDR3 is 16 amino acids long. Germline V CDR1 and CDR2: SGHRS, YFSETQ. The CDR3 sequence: CASSASPQRSYNEQFF. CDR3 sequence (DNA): TGCGCCAGCAGCGCCTCCCCTCAGCGGTCCTACAATGAGCAGTTCTTC.

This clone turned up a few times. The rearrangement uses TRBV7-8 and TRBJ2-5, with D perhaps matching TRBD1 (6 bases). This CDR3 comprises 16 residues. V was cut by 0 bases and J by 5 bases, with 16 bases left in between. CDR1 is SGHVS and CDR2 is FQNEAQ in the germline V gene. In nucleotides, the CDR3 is TGTGCCAGCAGCTTAGCGGACAGAAGAATGTCGGAGACCCAGTACTTC. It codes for CASSLADRRMSETQYF.

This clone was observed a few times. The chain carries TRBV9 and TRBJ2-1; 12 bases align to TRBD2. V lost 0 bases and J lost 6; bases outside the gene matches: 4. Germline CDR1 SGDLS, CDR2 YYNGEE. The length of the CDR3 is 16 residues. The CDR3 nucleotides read TGTGCCAGCAGCGTAGTAGGGACTAGCGGGCCCAATGAGCAGTTCTTC. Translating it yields CASSVVGTSGPNEQFF.

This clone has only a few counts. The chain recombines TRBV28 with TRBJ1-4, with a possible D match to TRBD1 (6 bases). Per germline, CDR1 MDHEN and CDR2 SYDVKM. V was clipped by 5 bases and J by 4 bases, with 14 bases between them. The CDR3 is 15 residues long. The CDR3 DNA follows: TGTGCCAGCAGTAGGGGGGACGGCCTTAATGAAAAACTGTTTTTT. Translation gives CASSRGDGLNEKLFF.

This CDR3 is CASSGGRDEQYF. The CDR3 DNA is TGTGCCAGCAGCGGGGGCCGGGACGAGCAGTACTTC. This chain connects TRBV25-1 to TRBJ2-7; TRBD1 or TRBD2 may be the D gene (6 bases each). The CDR3 runs to 12 residues. Trimming left V 6 bases short and J 5 bases short, with 11 bases between. CDR1 and CDR2 (germline): MGHDK, SYGVNS.

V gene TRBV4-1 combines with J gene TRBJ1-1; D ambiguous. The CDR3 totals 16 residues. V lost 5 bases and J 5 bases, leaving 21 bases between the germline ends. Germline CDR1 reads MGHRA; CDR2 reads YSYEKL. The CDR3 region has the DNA TGCGCCAGCAGCTCTACCGTCGGTGGATTCGGTACTGAAGCTTTCTTT. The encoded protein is CASSSTVGGFGTEAFF.

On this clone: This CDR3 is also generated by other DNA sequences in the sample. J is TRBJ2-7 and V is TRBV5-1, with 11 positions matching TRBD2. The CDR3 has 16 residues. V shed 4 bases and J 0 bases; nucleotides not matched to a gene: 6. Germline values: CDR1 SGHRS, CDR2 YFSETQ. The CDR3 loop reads CASSRGTSGGSYEQYF. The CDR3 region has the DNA TGCGCCAGCAGCCGCGGGACTAGCGGAGGCTCCTACGAGCAGTACTTC.

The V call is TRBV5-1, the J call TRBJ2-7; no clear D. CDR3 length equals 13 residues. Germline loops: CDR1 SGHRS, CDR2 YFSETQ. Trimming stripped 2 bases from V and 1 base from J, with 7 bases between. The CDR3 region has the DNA TGCGCCAGCAGCTTAGGTCAGTCCTACGAGCAGTACTTC. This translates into CASSLGQSYEQYF.

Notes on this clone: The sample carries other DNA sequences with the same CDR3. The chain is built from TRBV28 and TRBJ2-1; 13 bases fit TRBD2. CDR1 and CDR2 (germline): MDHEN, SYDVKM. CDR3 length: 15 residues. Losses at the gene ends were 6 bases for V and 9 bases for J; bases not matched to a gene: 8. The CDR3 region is CASSPGLAGVGEQFF. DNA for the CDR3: TGTGCCAGCAGCCCCGGACTAGCGGGGGTGGGTGAGCAGTTCTTC.

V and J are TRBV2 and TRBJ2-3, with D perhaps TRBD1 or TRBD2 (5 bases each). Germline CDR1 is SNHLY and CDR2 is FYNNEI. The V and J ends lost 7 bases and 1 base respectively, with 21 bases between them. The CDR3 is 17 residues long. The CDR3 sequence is CASTKRPGPRGTDTQYF. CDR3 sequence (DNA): TGTGCCAGCACTAAAAGACCGGGGCCCAGGGGCACAGATACGCAGTATTTT.

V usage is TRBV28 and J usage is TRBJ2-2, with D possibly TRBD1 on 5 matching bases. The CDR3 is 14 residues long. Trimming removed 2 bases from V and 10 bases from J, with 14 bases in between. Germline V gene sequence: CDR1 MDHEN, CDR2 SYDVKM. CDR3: CASSLPQGREELFF. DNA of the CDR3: TGTGCCAGCAGTTTACCGCAGGGAAGGGAGGAGCTGTTTTTT.